These 22 T cell receptor beta chains came from one sample sequenced in a study of T cell changes during pregnancy in multiple sclerosis. Some clones are missing from TCRdb's copy, which holds only in-frame ones; the method was immunoSEQ multiplex PCR. The repertoire holds around 37,000 clones, roughly 90% seen once, with over 20% in the top ten. The source material was CD8+ T cells from peripheral blood mononuclear cells, sampled before pregnancy. Receptors were obtained from a female donor with multiple sclerosis, enrolled in a pregnancy study.

This chain joins TRBV19 and TRBJ2-1; 8 bases line up with TRBD1. The germline V gene encodes CDR1 LNHDA and CDR2 SQIVND (reference sequence). The CDR3 length is 18 residues. V lost 6 bases, J lost 3 bases, and 16 bases stayed unmatched. The chain's CDR3 is CASSVYKGQGLYYNEQFF. The CDR3, as DNA: TGTGCCAGTAGCGTTTACAAAGGACAGGGTCTTTACTACAATGAGCAGTTCTTC.

The gene calls are TRBV30 and TRBJ2-5; weak D call: TRBD2 (5 bases). Germline CDR1 and CDR2: GTSNPN and SVGIG (reference sequence). Trimming shortened V by 1 base and J by 5 bases, and 17 bases separated the two germline ends. The CDR3 covers 15 residues. This chain's CDR3 is CAWSAGRGSRETQYF. CDR3 in DNA: TGTGCCTGGAGTGCGGGGAGAGGGAGTAGGGAGACCCAGTACTTC.

This chain uses TRBV14 with TRBJ2-5; 11 bases agree with TRBD2. V lost 1 base to trimming and J lost 4 bases; unmatched junction nucleotides: 2. This CDR3 has 15 amino acids. Germline CDR1 is SGHDN and CDR2 is FVKESK. For the CDR3, the DNA is TGTGCCAGCAGCCAAGTAGCGGGGGGGCGAGAGACCCAGTACTTC. Translation: CASSQVAGGRETQYF.

Concerning this clone itself: At one of its ends the junction is not consistent with the germline gene, which may arise from a read error. The rearrangement uses TRBV2 and TRBJ1-5; D is perhaps TRBD1 (6 bases). CDR1 and CDR2 (germline): SNHLY, FYNNEI. This CDR3 is 15 amino acids long. The CDR3 DNA follows: TGTGCCAGCAGGGAAGAACAGGGTAACAATCAGCCCCAGCATTTT. Protein sequence: CASREEQGNNQPQHF.

This clone was counted only a few times. The rearrangement joins TRBV7-9 to TRBJ1-3; no reliable D call. Germline V gene data show CDR1 as SEHNR and CDR2 as FQNEAQ (reference sequence). V lost 5 bases to trimming and J lost 5 bases, with 16 bases between them. CDR3 size: 15 residues. As DNA, the CDR3 is TGTGCCAGCAGCCCACCGGGAGATCCAAGAAACACCATATATTTT. It specifies CASSPPGDPRNTIYF.

V gene TRBV7-2 combines with J gene TRBJ2-1; the match to TRBD2 covers 12 bases. Losses at the gene ends were 5 bases for V and 3 bases for J; bases not matched to a gene: 11. The germline CDR1 and CDR2 sequences are SGHTA and FQGNSA. This CDR3 is 18 amino acids long. CDR3 nucleotides: TGTGCCAGCAGCCTACGCCGACTAGCGGGAGAGAGCTACAATGAGCAGTTCTTC. Translated: CASSLRRLAGESYNEQFF.

The chain uses TRBV28 and TRBJ1-2, with a possible D match to TRBD1 (6 bases). In germline, CDR1 is MDHEN, CDR2 SYDVKM. The CDR3 length is 10 residues. The CDR3 region is CASGDYGYTF. CDR3 DNA: TGTGCTTCAGGGGACTATGGCTACACCTTC.

The chain carries TRBV27 and TRBJ2-7; 7 nucleotides align to TRBD1. Germline CDR1 reads MNHEY; CDR2 reads SMNVEV (reference sequence). V gave up 4 bases and J gave up 1 base; unmatched junction bases: 10. The CDR3 covers 16 residues. The CDR3 region has the DNA TGTGCCAGCAGTTCCTTCGGGACAGCTTCTTCCTACGAGCAGTACTTC. Its protein is CASSSFGTASSYEQYF.

This clone has a handful of counts. This rearrangement joins TRBV29-1 to TRBJ1-1; TRBD1 might be the D (5 bases). V shed 5 bases and J shed 7 bases, with 5 bases lying between them. Germline values: CDR1 SQVTM, CDR2 ANQGSEA. The CDR3 is 9 residues long. Here the CDR3 DNA reads TGCAGCGTTCAGGGTGAAGCTTTCTTT. Protein sequence: CSVQGEAFF. Full variable domain (outside the CDR3, taken from reference TRBV29-1 and TRBJ1-1): SAVISQKPSRDICQRGTSLTIQCQVDSQVTMMFWYRQQPGQSLTLIATANQGSEATYESGFVIDKFPISRPNLTFSTLTVSNMSPEDSSIYLCSVQGEAFFGQGTRLTVV.

The chain uses TRBV7-6 and TRBJ1-5; TRBD1 is a possible D gene (5 bases). Germline V CDR1 and CDR2: SGHVS, FNYEAQ. This CDR3 spans 14 amino acids. V lost 3 bases and J lost 2, with 8 bases in between. The CDR3: CASSLGGRNQPQHF. In DNA, the CDR3 is TGTGCCAGCAGCTTGGGGGGTCGCAATCAGCCCCAGCATTTT.

The chain uses TRBV6-1 and TRBJ1-1; D gene ambiguous. The CDR3 totals 11 residues. With 7 bases removed from V and 5 bases from J, the gap between germline ends came to 8 bases. CDR1 is MNHNS and CDR2 is SASEGT in the germline V gene. The CDR3 bases are TGTGCCAGCATAAGAGGAACTGAAGCTTTCTTT. Translated: CASIRGTEAFF.

The chain couples TRBV28 to TRBJ1-5, with TRBD1 matching 8 bases. Trimming removed 4 bases from V and 7 bases from J; junction bases left unmatched: 12. Germline V gives CDR1 MDHEN, CDR2 SYDVKM. This CDR3 is 16 amino acids long. Here the CDR3 DNA reads TGTGCCAGCAGTTCAGGAAATACAGGGGGACGGCAGCCCCAGCATTTT. The encoded protein is CASSSGNTGGRQPQHF.

This clone was picked up one time. The CDR3 coding sequence is TGTGCCAGCAGTTTGACCAGGGGAACCAACTATGGCTACACCTTC. Amino acid sequence: CASSLTRGTNYGYTF. V and J are TRBV6-5 and TRBJ1-2; perhaps TRBD1 as D (6 bases). Between the trimmed V and J ends, which lost 4 bases and 2 bases, there was a span of 14 bases. From germline, CDR1 is MNHEY and CDR2 SVGAGI. The CDR3 has 15 residues.

V is TRBV9 and J is TRBJ2-7; 10 bases match TRBD1. This CDR3 comprises 16 residues. V gave up 3 bases and J gave up 1 base; unmatched junction bases: 7. Germline loops: CDR1 SGDLS, CDR2 YYNGEE. The CDR3 sequence: CASSASGTGASYEQYF. CDR3 bases: TGTGCCAGCAGCGCCTCCGGGACAGGGGCGTCCTACGAGCAGTACTTC.

The J gene is TRBJ2-1, the V gene TRBV5-1; TRBD1 agrees at 7 bases. Germline-derived CDR1 and CDR2 are SGHRS and YFSETQ. The CDR3 has 14 amino acids. The V gene end was trimmed by 2 bases and the J gene end by 9 bases; junction bases not matched to a gene: 8. DNA for the CDR3: TGCGCCAGCAGCTTAGTGACAGGGAGAAGTGAGCAGTTCTTC. Its protein is CASSLVTGRSEQFF.

The chain employs TRBV28 and TRBJ1-1; weak D call: TRBD1 (5 bases). The CDR3 runs to 15 residues. V was shortened by 6 bases and J by 6 bases, with 20 bases between the two germline ends. Germline V gives CDR1 MDHEN, CDR2 SYDVKM. Here the CDR3 reads CASSPGLRIWAEAFF. CDR3 bases: TGTGCCAGCAGCCCGGGACTTAGAATTTGGGCTGAAGCTTTCTTT. The full variable domain, its missing parts supplied by reference TRBV28 and TRBJ1-1, is DVKVTQSSRYLVKRTGEKVFLECVQDMDHENMFWYRQDPGLGLRLIYFSYDVKMKEKGDIPEGYSVSREKKERFSLILESASTNQTSMYLCASSPGLRIWAEAFFGQGTRLTVV.

The gene calls are TRBV7-9 and TRBJ1-2; 7 positions match TRBD1. V dropped 1 base and J dropped 2; count of bases not matched to a gene: 1. The CDR3 loop spans 14 amino acids. CDR1 is SEHNR and CDR2 is FQNEAQ in the germline V gene (reference sequence). The CDR3 region has the DNA TGTGCCAGCAGCTTAGAGGGACAGAACTATGGCTACACCTTC. Its translation is CASSLEGQNYGYTF.

The CDR3 DNA follows: TGTGCCAGTAGTATAGATGGTGGGCCCTACGAGCAGTACTTC. It specifies CASSIDGGPYEQYF. V and J are TRBV19 and TRBJ2-7; D gene ambiguous. The CDR3 loop spans 14 amino acids. The germline V gene encodes CDR1 LNHDA and CDR2 SQIVND (reference sequence). V was shortened by 0 bases and J by 2 bases, with 8 bases between the two germline ends.

The chain uses TRBV9 and TRBJ1-2, with a possible D match to TRBD1 (5 bases). The CDR3 extends over 13 amino acids. Trimming pared 4 bases from V and 8 bases from J, leaving 15 bases between. Germline assignment: CDR1 SGDLS and CDR2 YYNGEE. The CDR3 region is CASSPRGGYGYTF. The CDR3 nucleotides are TGTGCCAGCAGCCCCCGGGGGGGATACGGCTACACCTTC. The whole variable domain, remainder taken from reference TRBV9 and TRBJ1-2, is DSGVTQTPKHLITATGQRVTLRCSPRSGDLSVYWYQQSLDQGLQFLIQYYNGEERAKGNILERFSAQQFPDLHSELNLSSLELGDSALYFCASSPRGGYGYTFGSGTRLTVV.

This clone was seen a single time. The J gene is TRBJ1-1, the V gene TRBV29-1, with 7 bases aligning to TRBD1. There are 13 residues in the CDR3. J gave up 1 base and V 3 bases, and 2 bases lay outside the gene matches. Germline CDR1 SQVTM, CDR2 ANQGSEA. The CDR3 sequence: CSVDRDRNTEAFF. In nucleotides, the CDR3 is TGCAGCGTTGACCGGGACAGGAACACTGAAGCTTTCTTT.

The rearrangement uses TRBV6-1 and TRBJ2-7; TRBD2 agrees at 13 bases. V lost 3 bases and J lost 4; bases outside the gene matches: 9. This CDR3 contains 17 residues. Germline values: CDR1 MNHNS, CDR2 SASEGT. The CDR3 is CASSDRGLAGWGYEQYF. CDR3 in DNA: TGTGCCAGCAGTGACCGGGGACTAGCGGGATGGGGTTACGAGCAGTACTTC.

In this sample, this clone turned up once. The chain recombines TRBV4-1 with TRBJ2-3; 9 bases align to TRBD2. The CDR3 loop spans 18 amino acids. The V and J ends lost 0 bases and 2 bases, in that order; junction bases with no gene match: 9. Looked up from germline, CDR1 is MGHRA and CDR2 is YSYEKL. The CDR3 region is CASSQEQALAGSTDTQYF. In nucleotides, the CDR3 is TGCGCCAGCAGCCAAGAGCAGGCCCTAGCGGGATCCACAGATACGCAGTATTTT.